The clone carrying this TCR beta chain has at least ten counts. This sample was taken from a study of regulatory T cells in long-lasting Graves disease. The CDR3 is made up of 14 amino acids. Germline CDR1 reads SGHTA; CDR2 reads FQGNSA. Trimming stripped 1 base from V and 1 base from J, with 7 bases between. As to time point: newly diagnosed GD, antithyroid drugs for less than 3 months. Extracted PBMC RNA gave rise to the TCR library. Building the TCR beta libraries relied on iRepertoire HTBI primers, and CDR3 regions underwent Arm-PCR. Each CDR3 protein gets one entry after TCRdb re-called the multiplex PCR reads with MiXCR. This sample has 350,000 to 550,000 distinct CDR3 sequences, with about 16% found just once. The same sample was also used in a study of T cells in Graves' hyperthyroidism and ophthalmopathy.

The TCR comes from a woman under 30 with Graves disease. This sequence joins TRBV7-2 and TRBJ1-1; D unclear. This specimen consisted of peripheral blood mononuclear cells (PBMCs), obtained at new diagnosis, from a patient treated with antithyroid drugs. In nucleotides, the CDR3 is TGTGCCAGCAGCTTAGGTTTGAGGAACACTGAAGCTTTCTTT. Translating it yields CASSLGLRNTEAFF.